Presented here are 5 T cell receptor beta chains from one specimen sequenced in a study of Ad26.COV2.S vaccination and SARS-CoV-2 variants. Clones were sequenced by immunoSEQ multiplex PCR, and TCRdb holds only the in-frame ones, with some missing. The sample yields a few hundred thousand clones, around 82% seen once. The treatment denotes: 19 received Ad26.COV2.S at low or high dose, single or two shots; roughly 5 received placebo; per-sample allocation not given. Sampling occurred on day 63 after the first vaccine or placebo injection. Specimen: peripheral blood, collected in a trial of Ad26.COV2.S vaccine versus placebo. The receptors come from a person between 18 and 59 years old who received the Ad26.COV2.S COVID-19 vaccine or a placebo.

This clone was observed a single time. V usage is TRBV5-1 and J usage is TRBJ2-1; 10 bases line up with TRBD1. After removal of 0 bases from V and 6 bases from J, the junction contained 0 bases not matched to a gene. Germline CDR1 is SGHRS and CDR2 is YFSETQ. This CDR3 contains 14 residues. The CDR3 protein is CASSLGQGANEQFF. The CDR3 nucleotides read TGCGCCAGCAGCTTGGGACAGGGGGCCAATGAGCAGTTCTTC.

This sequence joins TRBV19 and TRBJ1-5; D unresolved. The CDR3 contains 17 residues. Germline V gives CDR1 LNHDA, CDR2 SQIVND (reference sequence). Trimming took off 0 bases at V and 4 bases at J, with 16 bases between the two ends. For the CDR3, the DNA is TGTGCCAGTAGTATAGATCTGGAGGCCGCGGGTAATCAGCCCCAGCATTTT. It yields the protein CASSIDLEAAGNQPQHF.

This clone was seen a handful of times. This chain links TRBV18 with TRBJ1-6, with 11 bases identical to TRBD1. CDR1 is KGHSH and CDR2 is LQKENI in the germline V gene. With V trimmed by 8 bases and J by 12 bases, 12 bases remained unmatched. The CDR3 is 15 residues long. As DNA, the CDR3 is TGTGCCAGCAGCACGACCGGGACAGGGGGTTTACCCCTCCACTTT. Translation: CASSTTGTGGLPLHF.

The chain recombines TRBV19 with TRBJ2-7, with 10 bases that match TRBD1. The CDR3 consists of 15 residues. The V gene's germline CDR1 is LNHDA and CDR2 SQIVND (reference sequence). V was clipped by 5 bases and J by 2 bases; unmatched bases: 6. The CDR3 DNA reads TGTGCCAGTAGTCCGGGGACAGGGGCCCCCTACGAGCAGTACTTC. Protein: CASSPGTGAPYEQYF.

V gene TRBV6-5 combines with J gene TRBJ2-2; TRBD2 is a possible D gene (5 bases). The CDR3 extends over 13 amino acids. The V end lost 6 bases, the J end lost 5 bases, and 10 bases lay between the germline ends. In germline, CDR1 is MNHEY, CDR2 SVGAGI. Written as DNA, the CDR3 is TGTGCCAGCAGGAAGCAGCGGACCGGGGAGCTGTTTTTT. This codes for CASRKQRTGELFF.